These T cell receptor beta chains were read from a single sample in a study of blood T cell repertoires in COVID-19. The assay was immunoSEQ multiplex PCR, and TCRdb's table has in-frame clones only and misses some. The profile shows fewer than 350,000 clones, roughly 87% of them singletons. Sequencing used peripheral blood. The receptors originated from a woman aged 55-70 years with COVID-19, enrolled during active disease. Both conserved end residues are part of each CDR3. Fields, in order: J gene, V gene, D gene, clone size, CDR3 protein, CDR3 DNA. D genes are given only for firm matches. Clone size is stated in some rows and not others, as once, few, many or a class when expanded.

TRBJ1-5 TRBV30 - - CAWSQLTGVSQPQHF TGTGCCTGGAGTCAACTGACAGGTGTAAGTCAGCCCCAGCATTTT
TRBJ1-1 TRBV14 - - CASRANLQNTEAFF TGTGCCAGCAGAGCTAACCTGCAGAACACTGAAGCTTTCTTT
TRBJ1-6 TRBV18 TRBD1 - CASSFLDRVFGPPLHF TGTGCCAGCTCTTTCCTTGACAGGGTGTTCGGTCCACCCCTCCACTTT
TRBJ2-3 TRBV19 - - CASSRGVQDTQYF TGTGCCAGTAGTCGCGGGGTCCAGGATACGCAGTATTTT
TRBJ1-2 TRBV18 - - CASSPDFGGAWGYTF TGTGCCAGCTCACCAGACTTTGGGGGCGCTTGGGGCTACACCTTC
TRBJ1-2 TRBV18 TRBD1 once CASSLGTGGAEGYTF TGTGCCAGCTCACTGGGGACAGGGGGCGCAGAGGGCTACACCTTC
TRBJ1-2 TRBV13 TRBD1 - CASSVGTGNLFSDYGYTF TGTGCCAGCAGCGTCGGGACAGGGAACCTTTTTAGTGACTATGGCTACACCTTC
TRBJ2-5 TRBV18 - - CASSPPGIPQETQYF TGTGCCAGCTCACCCCCCGGGATTCCACAAGAGACCCAGTACTTC
TRBJ1-5 TRBV30 - - CAWSEASNQPQHF TGTGCCTGGAGTGAAGCTAGCAATCAGCCCCAGCATTTT
TRBJ2-7 TRBV28 TRBD1 - CASSSRDRAEQYF TGTGCCAGCAGTTCCCGGGACAGGGCCGAGCAGTACTTC
TRBJ1-4 TRBV5-4 TRBD1 few CASSLRQGLTNEKLFF TGTGCCAGCAGCTTGCGACAGGGGCTGACTAATGAAAAACTGTTTTTT
TRBJ2-3 TRBV6-6 TRBD2 - CASSYSGGGGVGTQYF TGTGCCAGCAGTTACTCCGGCGGGGGGGGTGTCGGTACGCAGTATTTT
TRBJ2-1 TRBV18 TRBD2 - CASSPPGTSGKNEQFF TGTGCCAGCTCACCACCAGGCACTAGCGGGAAAAATGAGCAGTTCTTC
TRBJ2-7 TRBV5-1 TRBD1 - CASSLVPGTGVNYEQYF TGCGCCAGCAGCTTGGTTCCCGGGACAGGGGTTAACTACGAGCAGTACTTC
TRBJ2-7 TRBV10-3 - few CAIMSGMDYEQYF TGTGCCATCATGTCGGGGATGGACTACGAGCAGTACTTC
TRBJ1-2 TRBV2 TRBD1 once CASSSTGGGYGYTF TGTGCCAGCAGCTCCACAGGGGGAGGCTATGGCTACACCTTC
TRBJ1-2 TRBV14 - - CASSQGQNYGYTF TGTGCCAGCAGCCAAGGGCAGAACTATGGCTACACCTTC
TRBJ1-1 TRBV27 - - CASSSTEFAEAFF TGTGCCAGCAGCAGCACAGAATTCGCTGAAGCTTTCTTT
TRBJ2-7 TRBV2 - once CASRTVQVSSYEQYF TGTGCCAGCAGAACCGTACAGGTTAGCTCCTACGAGCAGTACTTC
TRBJ2-2 TRBV5-4 TRBD1 - CASSLRSGGIGELFF TGTGCCAGCAGCTTGCGTTCAGGGGGAATCGGGGAGCTGTTTTTT
TRBJ2-7 TRBV25-1 - - CASSEYGQGKGYEQYF TGTGCCAGCAGTGAATATGGGCAGGGTAAAGGGTACGAGCAGTACTTC
TRBJ1-4 TRBV5-1 - - CASSPGGGSTNEKLFF TGCGCCAGCAGCCCCGGGGGGGGCTCAACTAATGAAAAACTGTTTTTT
TRBJ2-3 TRBV12-3/TRBV12-4 TRBD1 - CASKAGGADTQYF TGTGCCAGCAAGGCAGGGGGAGCAGATACGCAGTATTTT
TRBJ2-3 TRBV4-1 TRBD2 - CASSRTSGGPFSTDTQYF TGCGCCAGCAGCCGGACTAGCGGGGGTCCCTTTAGCACAGATACGCAGTATTTT
TRBJ1-6 TRBV5-6 TRBD1 - CASSFPGQGATTYNSPLHF TGTGCCAGCAGCTTTCCGGGACAGGGGGCTACAACCTATAATTCACCCCTCCACTTT
TRBJ1-6 TRBV5-8 - - CASSFRLGDSNTLHF TGTGCCAGCAGCTTCAGGCTAGGGGACTCAAACACCCTCCACTTT
TRBJ2-1 TRBV3-1/TRBV3-2 TRBD2 - CASSQVTSGGANEQFF TGTGCCAGCAGCCAAGTCACGAGCGGGGGGGCCAATGAGCAGTTCTTC
TRBJ2-7 TRBV10-3 TRBD1 - CAISSMDRGYEQYF TGTGCCATCAGTTCAATGGACAGGGGCTACGAGCAGTACTTC
TRBJ1-3 TRBV18 - - CASSSTGVSIASSGNTIYF TGTGCCAGCTCATCCACCGGGGTATCGATTGCATCCTCTGGAAACACCATATATTTT
TRBJ2-1 TRBV9 - - CASSVGMTQGGNEQFF TGTGCCAGCAGCGTAGGAATGACGCAGGGCGGCAATGAGCAGTTCTTC
TRBJ1-2 TRBV13 - - CASSADRQNYGYTF TGTGCCAGCAGCGCAGACAGGCAAAACTATGGCTACACCTTC
TRBJ2-7 TRBV25-1 - - CASSKIGTPLEQYF TGTGCCAGTAGTAAAATCGGGACACCCCTCGAGCAGTACTTC
TRBJ1-1 TRBV14 - - CASSQGTVTEAFF TGTGCCAGCAGCCAAGGGACAGTTACTGAAGCTTTCTTT
TRBJ1-2 TRBV15 - few CATSRGLYGYTF TGTGCCACCAGCAGGGGGCTCTATGGCTACACCTTC
TRBJ1-1 TRBV28 - once CATLAGGVFSAFF TGTGCCACCCTCGCGGGGGGGGTCTTCTCAGCTTTCTTT
TRBJ1-1 TRBV12-3/TRBV12-4 - - CASSSRVDTEAFF TGTGCCAGCAGTTCTCGGGTGGACACTGAAGCTTTCTTT
TRBJ2-3 TRBV3-1/TRBV3-2 TRBD2 - CASSQRAGASTDTQYF TGTGCCAGCAGCCAAAGAGCGGGGGCCAGCACAGATACGCAGTATTTT
TRBJ1-2 TRBV6-1 TRBD1 - CASSDGTALYGYTF TGTGCCAGCAGTGACGGGACAGCCTTATATGGCTACACCTTC
TRBJ2-7 TRBV7-2 - - CASSSQVHYEQYF TGTGCCAGCAGCTCCCAGGTTCATTACGAGCAGTACTTC
TRBJ1-1 TRBV25-1 TRBD1 - CASSSSRGRRAEAFF TGTGCCAGCAGTAGCTCCAGGGGGCGGAGGGCTGAAGCTTTCTTT
TRBJ1-1 TRBV19 TRBD1 - CASSDGQVNTEAFF TGTGCCAGTAGTGATGGACAGGTAAACACTGAAGCTTTCTTT
TRBJ2-5 TRBV11-2 - - CASSFTRGEETQYF TGTGCCAGCAGCTTTACACGGGGAGAAGAGACCCAGTACTTC
TRBJ1-2 TRBV28 TRBD1 - CASGQGAPKAYGYTF TGTGCCAGCGGACAGGGGGCCCCTAAGGCCTATGGCTACACCTTC
TRBJ1-1 TRBV29-1 TRBD1 - CSVDRGKNTEAFF TGCAGCGTAGACAGGGGAAAGAACACTGAAGCTTTCTTT
TRBJ2-5 TRBV18 TRBD2 - CASSRALAGADEETQYF TGTGCCAGCTCACGAGCCTTAGCGGGGGCCGATGAGGAGACCCAGTACTTC
TRBJ2-5 TRBV7-2 - few CASSDRGGRTQYF TGTGCCAGCAGCGACCGGGGTGGACGGACCCAGTACTTC
TRBJ1-2 TRBV7-9 - - CASSLSVAESNYGYTF TGTGCCAGCAGCTTAAGCGTTGCCGAATCTAACTATGGCTACACCTTC
TRBJ1-3 TRBV2 - - CATTPGLLSGNTIYF TGTGCCACCACCCCGGGACTCCTCTCTGGAAACACCATATATTTT
TRBJ1-1 TRBV21-1 - - CASSKAPSDRETEAFF TGTGCCAGCAGCAAAGCTCCCTCCGACAGGGAGACTGAAGCTTTCTTT
TRBJ1-1 TRBV18 - - CASSPRVGDTEAFF TGTGCCAGCTCGCCCAGGGTAGGAGACACTGAAGCTTTCTTT
TRBJ2-2 TRBV4-1 - - CASSLAGPGPGQRNTGELFF TGCGCCAGCAGCCTCGCGGGACCTGGACCGGGACAGAGGAACACCGGGGAGCTGTTTTTT